This TCR beta chain appears in the sequencing data of a study of shared T cell receptors in the human thymus. The trim removed 5 bases at V and 6 bases at J, leaving 11 bases unmatched. The CDR3 consists of 17 residues. Per germline, CDR1 MNHEY and CDR2 SMNVEV (reference sequence). Profiling relied on immunoSEQ multiplex PCR, and the TCRdb table lists in-frame clones only, not all of them. The data contain hundreds of thousands of clones, around 95% of them singletons. The specimen sequenced was thymocytes. V usage is TRBV27 and J usage is TRBJ2-1, with 12 bases fitting TRBD2. The TCR originated in a human donor. DNA for the CDR3: TGTGCCAGCAGTCCGGGACTAGCGGGCCCCCACCCCAATGAGCAGTTCTTC. Amino acids: CASSPGLAGPHPNEQFF.